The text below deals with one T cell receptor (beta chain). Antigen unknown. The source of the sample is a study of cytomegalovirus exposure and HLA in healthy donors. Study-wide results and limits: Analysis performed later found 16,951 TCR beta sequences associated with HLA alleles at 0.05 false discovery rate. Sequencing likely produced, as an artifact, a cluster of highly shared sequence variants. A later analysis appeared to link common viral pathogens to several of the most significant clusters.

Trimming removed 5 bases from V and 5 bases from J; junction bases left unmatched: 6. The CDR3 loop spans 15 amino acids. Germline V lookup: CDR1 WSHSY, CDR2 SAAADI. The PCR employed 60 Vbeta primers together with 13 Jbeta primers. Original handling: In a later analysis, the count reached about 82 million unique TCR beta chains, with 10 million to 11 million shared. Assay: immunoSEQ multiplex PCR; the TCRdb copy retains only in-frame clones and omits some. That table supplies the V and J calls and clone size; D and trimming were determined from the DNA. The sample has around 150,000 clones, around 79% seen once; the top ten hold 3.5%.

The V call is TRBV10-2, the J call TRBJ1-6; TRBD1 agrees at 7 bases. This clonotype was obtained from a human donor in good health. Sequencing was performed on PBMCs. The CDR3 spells CASSTRDRDNSPLHF. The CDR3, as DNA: TGCGCCAGCAGTACCCGGGACAGAGATAATTCACCCCTCCACTTT.